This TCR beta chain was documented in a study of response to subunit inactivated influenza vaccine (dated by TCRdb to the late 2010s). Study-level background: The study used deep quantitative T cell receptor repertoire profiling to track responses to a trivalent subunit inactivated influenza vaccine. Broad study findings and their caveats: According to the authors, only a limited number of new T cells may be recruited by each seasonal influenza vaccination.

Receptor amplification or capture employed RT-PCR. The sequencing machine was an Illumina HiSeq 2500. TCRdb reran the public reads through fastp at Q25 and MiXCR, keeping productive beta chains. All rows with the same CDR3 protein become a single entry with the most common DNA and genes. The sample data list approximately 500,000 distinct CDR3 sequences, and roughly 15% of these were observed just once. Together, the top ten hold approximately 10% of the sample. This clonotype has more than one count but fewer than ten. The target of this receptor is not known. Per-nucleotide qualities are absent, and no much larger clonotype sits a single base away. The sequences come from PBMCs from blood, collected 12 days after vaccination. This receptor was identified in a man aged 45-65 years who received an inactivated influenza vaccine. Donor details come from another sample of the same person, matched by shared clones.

The sequenced DNA is TGTGCCATCAGTGAGTCTGAGAATAGCAATCAGCCCCAGCATTTT. This yields the protein CAISESENSNQPQHF. This receptor chain uses TRBV10-3 and TRBJ1-5, with the D gene call left open. Between the V and J ends, shortened by 0 bases and 0 bases respectively, the junction contains 6 bases. CDR1 is given as ENHRY and CDR2 as SYGVKD, both from the germline V gene. There are 15 amino acids in the CDR3, from cysteine to phenylalanine inclusive. Just CDR3 DNA is preserved here, 45 bases in frame from base 1.